These T cell receptor beta chains were read from a single sample in a study of Graves' ophthalmopathy and Graves' hyperthyroidism. TCRdb re-called the multiplex PCR reads with MiXCR, one entry per CDR3 protein. There are hundreds of thousands of distinct CDR3 sequences in the sample; roughly 39% occur only once, and 3.3% lies in the top ten. The sequenced sample was peripheral blood. Receptor source: an adult man with Graves' ophthalmopathy. Both conserved end residues are part of each CDR3. D genes are given only for firm matches. Not all rows give a size; the values are once, few, many and, for expanded clones, a class.

CDR3,DNA,V,D,J,size
CASSSRTGWPGELFF,TGTGCCAGCAGCTCACGGACAGGTTGGCCCGGGGAGCTGTTTTTT,TRBV7-2,TRBD1,TRBJ2-2,many
CASRYLQTNSPLHF,TGTGCCAGCAGATACCTTCAGACTAATTCACCCCTCCACTTT,TRBV12-3/TRBV12-4,.,TRBJ1-6,many
CASSQHLRDKNGYTF,TGTGCCAGCAGCCAACACCTCCGGGACAAAAATGGCTACACCTTC,TRBV7-9,.,TRBJ1-2,few
CASSTSVWGPVSPLHF,TGTGCCAGTAGTACCTCCGTGTGGGGCCCTGTGTCGCCCCTCCACTTT,TRBV19,.,TRBJ1-6,many
CASSLYPSYEQYF,TGTGCCAGCAGTTTATACCCCAGCTACGAGCAGTACTTC,TRBV12-3/TRBV12-4,.,TRBJ2-7,.
CASSGQSATNEKLFF,TGTGCCAGCAGTGGGCAGAGTGCAACTAATGAAAAACTGTTTTTT,TRBV2,.,TRBJ1-4,many
CASSEPGTGYEQYF,TGTGCCAGCAGTGAACCAGGGACAGGATACGAGCAGTACTTC,TRBV2,TRBD1,TRBJ2-7,.
CASSDSGTQYF,TGTGCCAGTAGTGACAGCGGGACCCAGTACTTC,TRBV19,.,TRBJ2-5,many
CASSPQQGGAGELFF,TGTGCCAGCAGCCCCCAACAGGGTGGTGCCGGGGAGCTGTTTTTT,TRBV7-3,.,TRBJ2-2,many
CASSYDGDSNQPQHF,TGTGCCAGCAGTTACGACGGAGATAGCAATCAGCCCCAGCATTTT,TRBV6-5,.,TRBJ1-5,few
CASSITGTSGQETQYF,TGTGCCAGCAGCATCACCGGGACTAGCGGGCAAGAGACCCAGTACTTC,TRBV5-4,TRBD2,TRBJ2-5,.
CASSIGRTYNAEAFF,TGTGCCAGTAGTATAGGTCGGACCTACAACGCTGAAGCTTTCTTT,TRBV19,.,TRBJ1-1,many
CASSTRLGQVYSSGANVLTF,TGTGCCAGCAGTACCCGCCTGGGACAGGTCTATAGCTCTGGGGCCAACGTCCTGACTTTC,TRBV25-1,TRBD1,TRBJ2-6,few
CATSRGGGTEAF,TGTGCCACCAGCAGGGGTGGGGGCACTGAAGCTTTC,TRBV15,.,TRBJ2-6,.
CASSITGGAEAFF,TGTGCCAGCAGCATTACAGGGGGGGCTGAAGCTTTCTTT,TRBV9,TRBD1,TRBJ1-1,.
CSARVAGANYGYTF,TGCAGTGCTAGAGTGGCAGGTGCTAACTATGGCTACACCTTC,TRBV20-1,.,TRBJ1-2,.
CSVGQSYNEKLFF,TGCAGCGTTGGACAGAGTTATAATGAAAAACTGTTTTTT,TRBV29-1,.,TRBJ1-4,many
CASRVRRGGLGTGELFF,TGTGCCAGCAGGGTCCGGCGGGGGGGCTTGGGCACCGGGGAGCTGTTTTTT,TRBV2,TRBD2,TRBJ2-2,.
CASSPIGMGNQPQHF,TGCGCCAGCAGCCCTATAGGGATGGGAAATCAGCCCCAGCATTTT,TRBV4-1,.,TRBJ1-5,few
CASGGQGASQPQHF,TGTGCTAGTGGAGGACAGGGGGCTAGTCAGCCCCAGCATTTT,TRBV12-5,TRBD1,TRBJ1-5,many
CASSLYRDKSPLHF,TGTGCCAGCAGCTTGTACAGGGACAAGTCACCCCTCCACTTT,TRBV11-2,.,TRBJ1-6,.
CASSLAGGGHTEAFF,TGTGCCAGCAGCTTGGCCGGAGGGGGCCACACTGAAGCTTTCTTT,TRBV7-2,TRBD1,TRBJ1-1,.
CASSLEGNAQYF,TGTGCCAGCAGCTTAGAGGGCAACGCGCAGTACTTC,TRBV7-9,.,TRBJ2-7,many
CASSLDSWGDSPLHF,TGCGCCAGCAGCTTGGACAGTTGGGGGGATTCACCCCTCCACTTT,TRBV5-1,.,TRBJ1-6,many
CASSQGWDIYF,TGTGCCAGCAGCCAAGGATGGGACATATATTTT,TRBV14,.,TRBJ1-3,many
CASSFGQVETQYF,TGTGCCAGCAGTTTCGGGCAGGTAGAGACCCAGTACTTC,TRBV12-3/TRBV12-4,.,TRBJ2-5,many
CASSQDPADRVNTEAFF,TGTGCCAGCAGCCAAGATCCTGCAGACAGGGTGAACACTGAAGCTTTCTTT,TRBV9,TRBD1,TRBJ1-1,once